Listed here are 10 T cell receptor beta chains from one sample, sequenced in a study of blood T cell repertoires in COVID-19. The data were produced by immunoSEQ multiplex PCR, yet TCRdb's version contains in-frame clones alone and is incomplete. This sample yields around 100,000 clones, of which roughly 92% are seen a single time; roughly 5% belongs to the top ten. Source material: peripheral blood. The receptors come from a man aged 65 to 79 with acute or convalescent COVID-19.

The chain couples TRBV9 to TRBJ2-1; 12 bases are shared with TRBD2. The junction had 8 bases not matched to a gene; V was cut back by 0 bases and J by 7 bases. Germline CDR1 reads SGDLS; CDR2 reads YYNGEE. The CDR3 has 17 amino acids. CDR3 amino acids: CASSVGRSSGRDNEQFF. CDR3 in DNA: TGTGCCAGCAGCGTAGGGCGGTCTAGCGGGAGGGATAATGAGCAGTTCTTC.

A few counts support this clone. The CDR3 DNA is TGCGCCAGCAGCGTGGGACAGGGGAACACTGAAGCTTTCTTT. Translating gives CASSVGQGNTEAFF. The chain combines TRBV5-1 with TRBJ1-1, with 9 bases aligning to TRBD1. Germline V gene data show CDR1 as SGHRS and CDR2 as YFSETQ. The CDR3 totals 14 residues. J gave up 1 base and V 4 bases, and 2 bases lay outside the gene matches.

The V and J genes are TRBV28 and TRBJ2-7; D call uncertain. The CDR3 extends over 12 amino acids. Germline CDR1 and CDR2: MDHEN and SYDVKM. V lost 7 bases and J lost 4, with 11 bases in between. The CDR3 sequence is CASTRGDYEQYF. The CDR3 region has the DNA TGTGCCAGCACTCGAGGCGATTACGAGCAGTACTTC.

The chain recombines TRBV2 with TRBJ2-7; maybe TRBD1 (6 bases). Per germline, CDR1 SNHLY and CDR2 FYNNEI. The CDR3 covers 13 residues. The germline V and J ends were trimmed by 6 bases and 0 bases, with 9 bases remaining between them. This CDR3 is CASRPQGSYEQYF. The DNA for the CDR3 is TGTGCCAGCAGACCACAGGGCTCCTACGAGCAGTACTTC.

The DNA for the CDR3 is TGTGCCAGTAGTCAATTCACGACAGGGGATAATTCACCCCTCCACTTT. This codes for CASSQFTTGDNSPLHF. The J gene is TRBJ1-6, the V gene TRBV19, with TRBD1 matching over 8 bases. V was clipped by 5 bases and J by 5 bases; unmatched bases: 8. The CDR3 has 16 residues. The germline V gene encodes CDR1 LNHDA and CDR2 SQIVND (reference sequence).

The chain joins TRBV2 to TRBJ1-2; D gene uncertain. The germline gives CDR1 SNHLY, CDR2 FYNNEI. CDR3 size: 14 residues. With 3 bases removed from V and 0 bases from J, the gap between germline ends came to 8 bases. The CDR3 sequence is CASSEIQSNYGYTF. The DNA for the CDR3 is TGTGCCAGCAGTGAGATACAGTCTAACTATGGCTACACCTTC.

V usage is TRBV6-5 and J usage is TRBJ1-5, with 7 bases identical to TRBD1. CDR1 is MNHEY and CDR2 is SVGAGI in the germline V gene. The CDR3 contains 13 residues. Trimming took 8 bases from V and 4 from J; bases not matched to a gene: 5. CDR3 protein: CASCDRENQPQHF. Here the CDR3 DNA reads TGTGCCAGCTGCGACAGGGAGAATCAGCCCCAGCATTTT.

This clone has a handful of counts. V is TRBV5-1 and J is TRBJ1-4, with D perhaps TRBD1 (5 bases). The CDR3 has 15 amino acids. Trimming removed 4 bases at V and 8 bases at J, with 18 bases between. CDR1 and CDR2 (germline): SGHRS, YFSETQ. CDR3 residues: CASSLNTGDLEKLFF. The DNA of the CDR3 is TGCGCCAGCAGCCTCAATACAGGCGACCTAGAAAAACTGTTTTTT.

The V call is TRBV13, the J call TRBJ1-3, with TRBD1 matching 7 bases. There are 17 residues in the CDR3. Losses at the gene ends were 5 bases for V and 0 bases for J; bases not matched to a gene: 10. CDR1 and CDR2 (germline): PRHDT, FYEKMQ (reference sequence). CDR3 sequence: CASSGELTGPSGNTIYF. CDR3 in DNA: TGTGCCAGCAGCGGAGAGTTGACAGGGCCCTCTGGAAACACCATATATTTT.

J is TRBJ2-7 and V is TRBV5-6, with TRBD2 matching 8 bases. The CDR3 is made up of 14 amino acids. CDR1 is SGHDT, CDR2 YYEEEE, per germline. Losses at the gene ends were 4 bases for V and 3 bases for J; bases not matched to a gene: 6. The CDR3 DNA is TGTGCCAGCAGCGACGGGACTAGTCTCTACGAGCAGTACTTC. Its protein is CASSDGTSLYEQYF.